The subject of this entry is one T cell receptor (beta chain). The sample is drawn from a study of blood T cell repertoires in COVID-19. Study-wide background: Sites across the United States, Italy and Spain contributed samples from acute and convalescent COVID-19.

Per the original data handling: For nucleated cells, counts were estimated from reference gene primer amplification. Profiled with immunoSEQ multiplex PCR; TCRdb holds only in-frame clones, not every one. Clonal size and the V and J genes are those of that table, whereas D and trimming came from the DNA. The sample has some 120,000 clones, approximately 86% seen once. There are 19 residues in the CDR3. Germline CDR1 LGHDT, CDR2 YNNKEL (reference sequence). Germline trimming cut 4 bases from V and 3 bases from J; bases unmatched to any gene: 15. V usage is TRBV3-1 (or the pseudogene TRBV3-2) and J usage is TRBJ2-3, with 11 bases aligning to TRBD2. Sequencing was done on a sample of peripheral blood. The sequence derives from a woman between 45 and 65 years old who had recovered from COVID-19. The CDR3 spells CASSRNFPRLAGGTDTQYF. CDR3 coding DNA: TGTGCCAGCAGCCGAAATTTCCCAAGATTAGCGGGAGGGACAGATACGCAGTATTTT.